The 26 T cell receptor beta chains presented below share a single source sample, sequenced in a study of blood T cell repertoires in COVID-19 (dated by TCRdb to the early 2020s). Library preparation was by the immunoSEQ multiplex PCR assay. In its TCRdb copy, this immuneACCESS table keeps in-frame sequences only and misses some clones. Where compared with another copy, unresolved V genes explain less than half of these, and the others have no known cause. This sample holds 150,000 or so clones; about 86% were observed only once. The leading ten clones occupy around 8.3% of the sample. Sequenced material: peripheral blood. Receptors originate from a man aged 55 to 69 with acute or convalescent COVID-19.

The chain couples TRBV28 to TRBJ1-1, with 7 bases lining up with TRBD1. Germline lookup yields CDR1 MDHEN and CDR2 SYDVKM. V was clipped by 5 bases and J by 6 bases; unmatched bases: 12. The CDR3 loop spans 15 amino acids. Here the CDR3 DNA reads TGTGCCAGCAGTATACTTAGGGGGCCGGTGGCTGAAGCTTTCTTT. As protein: CASSILRGPVAEAFF.

The chain combines TRBV5-1 with TRBJ1-1; the D is unclear. The germline CDR1 and CDR2 sequences are SGHRS and YFSETQ. CDR3 length: 13 residues. V lost 0 bases to trimming and J lost 5 bases, with 8 bases between them. For the CDR3, the DNA is TGCGCCAGCAGCTTGGGTCGCGGGACTGAAGCTTTCTTT. This gives the protein CASSLGRGTEAFF.

In DNA, the CDR3 is TGCGCCAGCAGCCCGGGACTAGCGGGGCCCCCTAAGCAGTACTTC. It is translated as CASSPGLAGPPKQYF. This rearrangement joins TRBV5-1 to TRBJ2-7, with 13 positions matching TRBD2. V was clipped by 4 bases and J by 8 bases; unmatched bases: 9. CDR1 and CDR2 (germline): SGHRS, YFSETQ. The CDR3 contains 15 residues.

CDR3 sequence: CASSPGTGRSNQPQHF. CDR3 DNA: TGTGCCAGTAGCCCCGGGACAGGGAGAAGCAATCAGCCCCAGCATTTT. The V call is TRBV19, the J call TRBJ1-5; 9 nucleotides line up with TRBD1. The CDR3 runs 16 residues. The germline gives CDR1 LNHDA, CDR2 SQIVND (reference sequence). After removal of 6 bases from V and 1 base from J, the junction contained 7 bases not matched to a gene.

The chain has TRBV29-1 and TRBJ2-2; the match to TRBD1 covers 9 bases. The CDR3 runs to 15 residues. The germline V gene encodes CDR1 SQVTM and CDR2 ANQGSEA. V shed 5 bases, J shed 4 bases, and the junction held 8 bases outside the gene matches. The CDR3 DNA reads as TGCAGCGTTACGGGGGACAGGGTCGGCACCGGGGAGCTGTTTTTT. This sequence encodes CSVTGDRVGTGELFF.

The chain is built from TRBV5-1 and TRBJ2-1, with D possibly being TRBD2 (6 bases). Germline V gene data show CDR1 as SGHRS and CDR2 as YFSETQ. The CDR3 is 15 residues long. V was shortened by 1 base and J by 4 bases, with 12 bases between the two germline ends. Written as DNA, the CDR3 is TGCGCCAGCAGCTTGTTTAGCGGAGCTTACAATGAGCAGTTCTTC. Translation: CASSLFSGAYNEQFF.

V gene TRBV2 combines with J gene TRBJ2-5; D possibly corresponds to TRBD1 (6 bases). Germline lookup yields CDR1 SNHLY and CDR2 FYNNEI. The CDR3 is 13 amino acids. V lost 5 bases, J lost 6 bases, and 13 bases lay in between. CDR3 nucleotide sequence: TGTGCCAGCAGTCCCGGGACAAAAAAGACCCAGTACTTC. Protein product: CASSPGTKKTQYF.

This chain links TRBV28 with TRBJ2-7, with 11 bases fitting TRBD1. Looked up from germline, CDR1 is MDHEN and CDR2 is SYDVKM. V was pared by 5 bases and J by 3 bases, with 6 bases of the junction left unmatched. This CDR3 region has 15 residues. The CDR3 sequence: CASSPPGQGGYEQYF. DNA for the CDR3: TGTGCCAGCAGTCCTCCGGGACAGGGGGGCTACGAGCAGTACTTC.

The chain joins TRBV7-8 to TRBJ1-2; D gene uncertain. The CDR3 runs to 14 residues. The germline V and J ends were trimmed by 4 bases and 5 bases, with 14 bases remaining between them. Looked up from germline, CDR1 is SGHVS and CDR2 is FQNEAQ. The CDR3 loop is CASSSRRNLYGYTF. For the CDR3, the DNA is TGTGCCAGCAGCTCTCGGCGGAACCTATATGGCTACACCTTC. Based on the CDR3 plus reference TRBV7-8 and TRBJ1-2, the full variable domain is GAGVSQSPRYKVAKRGQDVALRCDPISGHVSLFWYQQALGQGPEFLTYFQNEAQLDKSGLPSDRFFAERPEGSVSTLKIQRTQQEDSAVYLCASSSRRNLYGYTFGSGTRLTVV.

This chain connects TRBV30 to TRBJ2-1; 12 bases agree with TRBD2. The CDR3 runs 18 residues. V trimming: 0 bases; J trimming: 7 bases; junction bases outside the gene matches: 13. CDR1 is GTSNPN and CDR2 is SVGIG in the germline V gene (reference sequence). CDR3 loop: CAWSVLGMTSGSRNEQFF. The CDR3 DNA follows: TGTGCCTGGAGTGTACTCGGCATGACTAGCGGGAGTAGGAATGAGCAGTTCTTC.

The rearrangement links TRBV10-1 to TRBJ1-2; D gene unclear. Trimming stripped 8 bases from V and 2 bases from J, with 24 bases between. The germline gives CDR1 WNHNN, CDR2 SYGVQD (reference sequence). This CDR3 comprises 17 residues. CDR3 in amino acids: CASPLDVPGGRNYGYTF. CDR3 coding DNA: TGCGCCAGCCCTCTTGATGTACCTGGTGGCCGAAACTATGGCTACACCTTC.

Of note for this clone: At the DNA level, this CDR3 is encoded by other sequences in the same sample as well. The chain links TRBV5-1 to TRBJ2-5; TRBD2 agrees at 7 bases. The CDR3 length is 14 residues. Trimming took 2 bases from V and 2 from J; bases not matched to a gene: 3. Germline V CDR1 and CDR2: SGHRS, YFSETQ. CDR3 amino acids: CASSLAGYQETQYF. In DNA form, the CDR3 reads TGCGCCAGCAGCTTAGCGGGGTATCAAGAGACCCAGTACTTC.

The J gene is TRBJ2-1, the V gene TRBV4-1; 11 bases are a match to TRBD2. The CDR3 is 15 amino acids. The V gene's germline CDR1 is MGHRA and CDR2 YSYEKL. The junction had 5 bases not matched to a gene; V was cut back by 6 bases and J by 4 bases. The CDR3 DNA reads as TGCGCCAGCAGTTCAGGGACTAGCGGTTACAATGAGCAGTTCTTC. As protein: CASSSGTSGYNEQFF.

This chain connects TRBV30 to TRBJ2-3, with D maybe TRBD2 (5 bases). The CDR3 loop spans 15 amino acids. Germline lookup yields CDR1 GTSNPN and CDR2 SVGIG (reference sequence). V lost 4 bases and J lost 2, with 16 bases in between. The CDR3 sequence: CAWMPFGLHTDTQYF. The CDR3 nucleotides read TGTGCCTGGATGCCGTTTGGACTGCACACAGATACGCAGTATTTT.

This clone was picked up a small number of times. The J gene is TRBJ2-3, the V gene TRBV4-2; TRBD2 is a possible D gene (5 bases). Trimming removed 2 bases from V and 2 bases from J, with 23 bases in between. Germline V gene sequence: CDR1 LGHNA, CDR2 YNFKEQ. This CDR3 has 19 amino acids. The CDR3, as DNA: TGTGCCAGCAGCCAATCCGGCCCCGCCGGCGGGCTGACCACAGATACGCAGTATTTT. Translation: CASSQSGPAGGLTTDTQYF.

The chain links TRBV7-9 to TRBJ1-4, with 7 bases lining up with TRBD1. The ends lost 1 base at V and 3 bases at J; junction bases unmatched: 2. Germline CDR1 SEHNR, CDR2 FQNEAQ (reference sequence). The length of the CDR3 is 15 residues. DNA of the CDR3: TGTGCCAGCAGCTTAGGGCAGGGGGCTAATGAAAAACTGTTTTTT. Protein sequence: CASSLGQGANEKLFF.

This chain links TRBV15 with TRBJ2-7, with D possibly TRBD1 on 5 matching bases. CDR3 length: 14 residues. Per the germline V gene, CDR1 is LNHNV and CDR2 is YYDKDF (reference sequence). Trimming took off 0 bases at V and 6 bases at J, with 12 bases between the two ends. The CDR3 protein is CATSRDRAGREQYF. CDR3 DNA sequence: TGTGCCACCAGCAGAGATCGGGCAGGGCGCGAGCAGTACTTC.

The genes are TRBV7-2 and TRBJ2-1; TRBD2 matches 10 bases. From germline, CDR1 is SGHTA and CDR2 FQGNSA. The CDR3 is 15 amino acids. V lost 1 base and J lost 7; bases outside the gene matches: 4. CDR3 coding DNA: TGTGCCAGCAGCTTAGGGATTAGCGGGAGGAATGAGCAGTTCTTC. Encoded protein: CASSLGISGRNEQFF.

This clone was detected only once. The DNA of the CDR3 is TGTGCCAGCAGTCGAACAGGGTATCAGCCCCAGCATTTT. It codes for CASSRTGYQPQHF. The rearrangement links TRBV28 to TRBJ1-5; D is perhaps TRBD1 (6 bases). The CDR3 has 13 amino acids. Germline lookup yields CDR1 MDHEN and CDR2 SYDVKM. V was clipped by 5 bases and J by 5 bases, with 10 bases between them.

This sequence joins TRBV7-3 and TRBJ1-1; tentative D call: TRBD1 (5 bases). From germline, CDR1 is SGHTA and CDR2 FQGTGA. The CDR3 runs 13 residues. V gave up 8 bases and J gave up 2 bases, with 12 bases separating them. The DNA for the CDR3 is TGTGCCAGCGGAACCACAGGTAACACTGAAGCTTTCTTT. Translated: CASGTTGNTEAFF.

The gene calls are TRBV29-1 and TRBJ1-6; D is ambiguous. This CDR3 comprises 15 residues. V gave up 6 bases and J gave up 0 bases, with 12 bases separating them. Germline lookup yields CDR1 SQVTM and CDR2 ANQGSEA. CDR3 region: CSVKMTNSYNSPLHF. The CDR3, as DNA: TGCAGCGTCAAAATGACAAACTCCTATAATTCACCCCTCCACTTT.

The genes are TRBV7-9 and TRBJ2-5; 10 nucleotides align to TRBD2. Per germline, CDR1 SEHNR and CDR2 FQNEAQ (reference sequence). The CDR3 extends over 15 amino acids. Losses at the gene ends were 1 base for V and 4 bases for J; bases not matched to a gene: 3. The CDR3 DNA sequence: TGTGCCAGCAGCTTAGGCCTAGCGGGGGCAGAGACCCAGTACTTC. Translated, it gives CASSLGLAGAETQYF. The whole variable domain, filled in from reference TRBV7-9 and TRBJ2-5, reads DTGVSQNPRHKITKRGQNVTFRCDPISEHNRLYWYRQTLGQGPEFLTYFQNEAQLEKSRLLSDRFSAERPKGSFSTLEIQRTEQGDSAMYLCASSLGLAGAETQYFGPGTRLLVL.

This clone was recorded a few times. The rearrangement uses TRBV30 and TRBJ1-1; D gene uncertain. CDR3 length: 12 residues. CDR1 is GTSNPN, CDR2 SVGIG, per germline (reference sequence). Between the trimmed V and J ends, which lost 8 bases and 10 bases, there was a span of 20 bases. CDR3 in amino acids: CAGVDHSGIAFF. CDR3 in DNA: TGTGCCGGGGTGGACCATTCCGGGATAGCTTTCTTT.

The J gene is TRBJ1-3, the V gene TRBV10-3; D is ambiguous. The V gene's germline CDR1 is ENHRY and CDR2 SYGVKD. The CDR3 runs 14 residues. V gave up 2 bases and J gave up 4 bases, with 9 bases separating them. Written as DNA, the CDR3 is TGTGCCATCAGTGAGCCCAACCGGGGAAACACCATATATTTT. It translates to CAISEPNRGNTIYF.

V usage is TRBV27 and J usage is TRBJ2-2, with a weak D call TRBD2 (6 bases). There are 16 residues in the CDR3. V was pared by 6 bases and J by 1 base, with 15 bases between. In germline, CDR1 is MNHEY, CDR2 SMNVEV (reference sequence). CDR3 loop: CASSPRRGLNTGELFF. The DNA for the CDR3 is TGTGCCAGCAGCCCACGCCGGGGACTGAACACCGGGGAGCTGTTTTTT.

This clone was seen just once. V and J are TRBV15 and TRBJ1-5; D possibly corresponds to TRBD1 (5 bases). Per germline, CDR1 LNHNV and CDR2 YYDKDF (reference sequence). Trimming took 5 bases from V and 2 from J, leaving 7 bases between them. The CDR3 is 13 residues long. CDR3 region: CATSRQRNQPQHF. The CDR3 DNA follows: TGTGCCACCAGCCGACAGCGCAATCAGCCCCAGCATTTT.